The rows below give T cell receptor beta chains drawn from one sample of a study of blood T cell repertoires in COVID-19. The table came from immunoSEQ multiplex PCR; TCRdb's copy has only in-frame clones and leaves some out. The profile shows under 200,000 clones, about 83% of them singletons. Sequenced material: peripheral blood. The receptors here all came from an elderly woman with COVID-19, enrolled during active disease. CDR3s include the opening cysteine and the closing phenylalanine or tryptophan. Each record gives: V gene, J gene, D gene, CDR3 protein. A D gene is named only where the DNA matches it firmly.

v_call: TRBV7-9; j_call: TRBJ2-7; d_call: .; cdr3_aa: CASSVRVGSYEQYF
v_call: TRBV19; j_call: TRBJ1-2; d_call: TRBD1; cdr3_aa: CASRIDLDRGTGYTF
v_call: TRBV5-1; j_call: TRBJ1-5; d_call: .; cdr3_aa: CASSWAGDQPQHF
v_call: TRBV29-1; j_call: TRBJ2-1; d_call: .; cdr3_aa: CSVSVYDEQFF
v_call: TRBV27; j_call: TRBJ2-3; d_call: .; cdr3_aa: CASWGVGDTQYF
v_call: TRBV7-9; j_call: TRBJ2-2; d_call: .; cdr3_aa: CASSLVLAGELFF
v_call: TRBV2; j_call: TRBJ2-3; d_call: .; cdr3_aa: CASSEEQGITDTQYF
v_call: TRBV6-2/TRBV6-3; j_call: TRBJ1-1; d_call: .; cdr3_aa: CASSLWGGSTEAFF
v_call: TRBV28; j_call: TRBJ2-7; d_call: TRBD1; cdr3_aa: CASSRPGQSYEQYF
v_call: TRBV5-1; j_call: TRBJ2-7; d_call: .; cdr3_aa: CASSSQPQGSIPYEQYF
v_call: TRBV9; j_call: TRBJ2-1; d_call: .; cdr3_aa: CASSVGGRNNEQFF
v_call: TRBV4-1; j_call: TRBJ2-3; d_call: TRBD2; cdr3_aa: CASSQGTAGGITSTDTQYF
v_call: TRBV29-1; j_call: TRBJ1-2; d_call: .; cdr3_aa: CSVEDQAGSYGYTF
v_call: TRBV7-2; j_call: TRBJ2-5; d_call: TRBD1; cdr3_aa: CASSRRDLGQGGETQYF
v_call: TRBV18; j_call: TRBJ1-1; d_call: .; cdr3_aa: CASSPLGGVLTEAFF
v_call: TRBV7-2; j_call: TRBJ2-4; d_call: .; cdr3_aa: CASSFRIEVAKNIQYF
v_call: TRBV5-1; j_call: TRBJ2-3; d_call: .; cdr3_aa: CASSLSLASTDTQYF
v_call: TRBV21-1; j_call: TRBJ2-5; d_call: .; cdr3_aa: CASSKRDRGVQETQYF
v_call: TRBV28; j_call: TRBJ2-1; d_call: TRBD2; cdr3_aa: CASSLLAGVEQFF
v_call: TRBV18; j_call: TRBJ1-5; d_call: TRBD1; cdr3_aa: CASSQQGNNQPQHF
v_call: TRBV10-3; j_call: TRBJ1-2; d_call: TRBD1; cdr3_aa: CAISEAGQGNYGYTF
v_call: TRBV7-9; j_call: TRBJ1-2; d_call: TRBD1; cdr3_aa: CASSSNRGYDGYTF
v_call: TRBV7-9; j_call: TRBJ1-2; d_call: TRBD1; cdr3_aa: CASSLGGQGASNYGYTF
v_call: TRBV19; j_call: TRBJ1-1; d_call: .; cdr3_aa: CASGEKDTEAFF
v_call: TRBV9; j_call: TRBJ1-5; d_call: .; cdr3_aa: CASSVAGGNQPQHF
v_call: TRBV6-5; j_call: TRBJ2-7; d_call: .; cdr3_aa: CASSYLIGYEQYF
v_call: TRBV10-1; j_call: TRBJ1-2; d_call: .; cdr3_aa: CATAGHSDYGYTF
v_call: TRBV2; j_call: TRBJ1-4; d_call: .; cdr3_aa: CASRPRGTAFATNEKLFF
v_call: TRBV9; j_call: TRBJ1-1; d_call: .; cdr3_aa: CASSLHAREGTEAFF
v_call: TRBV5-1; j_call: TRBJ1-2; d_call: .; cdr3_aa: CASSLSIEGGYTF
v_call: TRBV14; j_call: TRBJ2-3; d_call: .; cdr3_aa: CASSQGTFSTDTQYF
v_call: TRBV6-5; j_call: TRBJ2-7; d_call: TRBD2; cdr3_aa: CASSYLTAGGRYEQYF
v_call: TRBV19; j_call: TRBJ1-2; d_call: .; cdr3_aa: CASSIGVRASNYGYTF
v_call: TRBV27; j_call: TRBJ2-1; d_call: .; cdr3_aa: CASSLTTGYAGEQFF
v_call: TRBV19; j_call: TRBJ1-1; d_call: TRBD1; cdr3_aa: CASNDQGATEAFF
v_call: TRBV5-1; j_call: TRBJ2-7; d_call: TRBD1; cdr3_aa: CASKGTVSYEQYF
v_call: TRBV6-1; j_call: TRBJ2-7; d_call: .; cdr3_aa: CASSEYGDWPDYEQYF
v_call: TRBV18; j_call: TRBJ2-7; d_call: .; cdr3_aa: CASSPIGGIYEQYF
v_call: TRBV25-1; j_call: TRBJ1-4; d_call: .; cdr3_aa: CASSEPRRGNEKLFF
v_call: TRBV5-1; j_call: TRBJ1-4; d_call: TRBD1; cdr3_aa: CASREQGATGEKLFF
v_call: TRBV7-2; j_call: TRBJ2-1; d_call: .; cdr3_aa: CASSSSTTNEQFF
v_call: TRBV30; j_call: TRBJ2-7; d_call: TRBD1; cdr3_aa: CAWTRTGFEQYF